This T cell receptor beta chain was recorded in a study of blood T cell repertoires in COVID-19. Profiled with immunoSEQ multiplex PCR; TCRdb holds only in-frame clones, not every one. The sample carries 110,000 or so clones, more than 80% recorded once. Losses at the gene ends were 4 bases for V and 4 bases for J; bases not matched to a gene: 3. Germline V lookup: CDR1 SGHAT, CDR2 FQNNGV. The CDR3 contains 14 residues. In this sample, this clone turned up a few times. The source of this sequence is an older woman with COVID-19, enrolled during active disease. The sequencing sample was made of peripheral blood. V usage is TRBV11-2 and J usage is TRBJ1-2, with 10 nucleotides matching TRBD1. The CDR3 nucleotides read TGTGCCAGCAGCTCCGGGACAGGGGTCTATGGCTACACCTTC. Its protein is CASSSGTGVYGYTF.